Presented here are 21 T cell receptor beta chains from one specimen sequenced in a study of blood T cell repertoires in COVID-19 (dated by TCRdb to 2018 to 2020). Libraries were made using the immunoSEQ multiplex PCR assay. TCRdb re-hosts the immuneACCESS table, in-frame sequences only. Its copies lack some clones; in the studies checked, an unresolved V gene accounts for under half of them, and the cause for the rest is not known. Counted in this sample were under 200,000 clones; less than 85% of them appeared once. The ten biggest clones cover 4% to 6.5% of the sample. Sequences were obtained from PBMCs or T cells enriched from blood (not recorded which). The receptors were sampled from a woman in her sixties with acute COVID-19.

CDR3 nucleotides: TGTGCCAGTAGCCCACAGGGGGCGCAGGCGGAAGCTTTCTTT. As protein: CASSPQGAQAEAFF. The chain has TRBV19 and TRBJ1-1; TRBD1 matches at 9 bases. This CDR3 is built from 14 residues. Looked up from germline, CDR1 is LNHDA and CDR2 is SQIVND (reference sequence). The trim removed 6 bases at V and 8 bases at J, leaving 10 bases unmatched.

The V and J genes are TRBV6-2 or TRBV6-3 and TRBJ2-7; a possible D gene is TRBD2 (7 bases). With 5 bases removed from V and 2 bases from J, the gap between germline ends came to 16 bases. Germline assignment: CDR1 MNHEY and CDR2 SVGEGT. This CDR3 is built from 15 residues. CDR3 DNA: TGTGCCAGCAGTAGACGGCGGGGGCGCACCTACGAGCAGTACGTC. Its translation is CASSRRRGRTYEQYV.

V and J are TRBV7-2 and TRBJ2-2; D is unresolved. Germline-derived CDR1 and CDR2 are SGHTA and FQGNSA. The V end was cut by 1 base, the J end by 4 bases, with 7 bases between. The CDR3 is 14 residues long. The CDR3 sequence: CASSLGSPTGELFF. CDR3 nucleotides: TGTGCCAGCAGCTTAGGCAGTCCCACCGGGGAGCTGTTTTTT.

This clone was seen a handful of times. The rearrangement links TRBV5-6 to TRBJ2-7; 7 bases line up with TRBD2. This CDR3 has 15 amino acids. With V trimmed by 2 bases and J by 7 bases, 12 bases remained unmatched. The germline V gene has CDR1 SGHDT and CDR2 YYEEEE. The chain's CDR3 is CASSFRTRRLQEQYV. The CDR3 nucleotides read TGTGCCAGCAGCTTTAGGACTAGACGACTCCAGGAGCAGTACGTC.

V usage is TRBV7-2 and J usage is TRBJ2-7; maybe TRBD2 (7 bases). Germline V gene sequence: CDR1 SGHTA, CDR2 FQGNSA. Deletions cut 5 bases from V and 12 bases from J, with 20 bases between. This CDR3 region has 13 residues. In nucleotides, the CDR3 is TGTGCCAGCAGCCCTCCGGGGGGCGGGGCCTGGTACGTC. Encoded protein: CASSPPGGGAWYV.

The rearrangement links TRBV19 to TRBJ2-1, with D maybe TRBD2 (6 bases). There are 15 residues in the CDR3. V was cut by 8 bases and J by 0 bases, with 14 bases left in between. In germline, CDR1 is LNHDA, CDR2 SQIVND (reference sequence). The CDR3 region has the DNA TGTGCCAGTGGGGAGGCGGTGAGCTCCTACAATGAGCAGTTCTTC. This translates into CASGEAVSSYNEQFF.

The chain recombines TRBV27 with TRBJ1-4; D may be TRBD1 (6 bases). This CDR3 region has 15 residues. Germline-derived CDR1 and CDR2 are MNHEY and SMNVEV (reference sequence). Deletions cut 4 bases from V and 7 bases from J, with 16 bases between. The CDR3 loop is CASSSNRALAEKLFF. In DNA form, the CDR3 reads TGTGCCAGCAGTTCCAACAGGGCTCTTGCTGAAAAACTGTTTTTT. Looking up the rest from reference TRBV27 and TRBJ1-4 gives the full variable domain: EAQVTQNPRYLITVTGKKLTVTCSQNMNHEYMSWYRQDPGLGLRQIYYSMNVEVTDKGDVPEGYKVSRKEKRNFPLILESPSPNQTSLYFCASSSNRALAEKLFFGSGTQLSVL.

This rearrangement joins TRBV9 to TRBJ1-1; perhaps TRBD1 as D (5 bases). This CDR3 has 13 amino acids. V dropped 3 bases and J dropped 4 bases, with 10 bases sitting between them. CDR1 is SGDLS, CDR2 YYNGEE, per germline. DNA for the CDR3: TGTGCCAGCAGCGGGGGGGAAGGCACTGAAGCTTTCTTT. Translation gives CASSGGEGTEAFF. The complete variable domain, with remaining parts taken from reference TRBV9 and TRBJ1-1, reads DSGVTQTPKHLITATGQRVTLRCSPRSGDLSVYWYQQSLDQGLQFLIQYYNGEERAKGNILERFSAQQFPDLHSELNLSSLELGDSALYFCASSGGEGTEAFFGQGTRLTVV.

This clone was observed many times. This sequence joins TRBV11-2 and TRBJ2-7; 7 bases are shared with TRBD1. The V gene's germline CDR1 is SGHAT and CDR2 FQNNGV. J lost 0 bases, V lost 4 bases, and 6 bases had no gene match. The CDR3 has 15 amino acids. The CDR3 sequence: CASSSIRDSSYEQYF. CDR3 nucleotide sequence: TGTGCCAGCAGCTCGATACGGGACAGCTCCTACGAGCAGTACTTC.

The chain carries TRBV7-2 and TRBJ2-1; D possibly corresponds to TRBD1 (5 bases). Trimming took 5 bases from V and 10 from J, leaving 9 bases between them. The length of the CDR3 is 11 residues. Germline V gene lookup returns CDR1 SGHTA and CDR2 FQGNSA. CDR3 sequence (DNA): TGTGCCAGCAGCCAGGGTGTCGAGCAGTTCTTC. Translated, it gives CASSQGVEQFF.

The CDR3 spells CASSRSLTTYNEQFF. The CDR3 DNA reads TGTGCCAGTAGCCGTAGTCTGACTACCTACAATGAGCAGTTCTTC. The chain recombines TRBV19 with TRBJ2-1; maybe TRBD2 (5 bases). Trimming left V 6 bases short and J 2 bases short, with 14 bases between. The CDR3 is made up of 15 amino acids. Per the germline V gene, CDR1 is LNHDA and CDR2 is SQIVND (reference sequence).

This rearrangement joins TRBV5-4 to TRBJ1-3, with 7 bases identical to TRBD1. V gave up 4 bases and J gave up 2 bases; unmatched junction bases: 9. CDR3 size: 16 residues. Germline V gene data show CDR1 as SGHNT and CDR2 as YYREEE (reference sequence). The DNA for the CDR3 is TGTGCCAGCAGCACCCCGGGACAGCTAGCTGGAAACACCATATATTTT. Translated, it gives CASSTPGQLAGNTIYF.

This clone has only one observation. The chain recombines TRBV9 with TRBJ1-5, with 9 positions matching TRBD1. This CDR3 region has 17 residues. Germline lookup yields CDR1 SGDLS and CDR2 YYNGEE. The V and J ends lost 4 bases and 0 bases, in that order; junction bases with no gene match: 8. CDR3: CASSSGQGLYSNQPQHF. The CDR3, as DNA: TGTGCCAGCAGCTCGGGACAGGGCCTCTATAGCAATCAGCCCCAGCATTTT.

This clone was seen a handful of times. V usage is TRBV30 and J usage is TRBJ2-7; 10 bases are shared with TRBD1. This CDR3 has 13 residues. After removal of 0 bases from V and 12 bases from J, the junction contained 8 bases not matched to a gene. The germline CDR1 and CDR2 sequences are GTSNPN and SVGIG (reference sequence). The CDR3 bases are TGTGCCTGGAGTGTTGGACAGGGGGACGTCACGTACTTC. Protein product: CAWSVGQGDVTYF. Together with reference TRBV30 and TRBJ2-7, the CDR3 gives the full variable domain: SQTIHQWPATLVQPVGSPLSLECTVEGTSNPNLYWYRQAAGRGLQLLFYSVGIGQISSEVPQNLSASRPQDRQFILSSKKLLLSDSGFYLCAWSVGQGDVTYFGPGTRLTVT.

This chain joins TRBV28 and TRBJ2-2; 7 bases map to TRBD2. Germline-derived CDR1 and CDR2 are MDHEN and SYDVKM. The CDR3 is 14 amino acids. After removal of 9 bases from V and 5 bases from J, the junction contained 9 bases not matched to a gene. The CDR3 region has the DNA TGTGCCAGTCTTCCGGGGGGACGGACCGGGGAGCTGTTTTTT. Amino acids: CASLPGGRTGELFF.

The chain links TRBV28 to TRBJ1-5; 9 bases are a match to TRBD1. V shed 2 bases and J 6 bases; nucleotides not matched to a gene: 8. Germline V gene sequence: CDR1 MDHEN, CDR2 SYDVKM. The CDR3 contains 16 residues. CDR3 in amino acids: CASSLLRQGVSQPQHF. The CDR3 region has the DNA TGTGCCAGCAGTTTACTTAGACAGGGGGTAAGTCAGCCCCAGCATTTT.

The chain carries TRBV11-2 and TRBJ1-6; tentatively, D is TRBD1 (6 bases). Trimming removed 3 bases at V and 3 bases at J, with 15 bases between. Germline V gives CDR1 SGHAT, CDR2 FQNNGV. This CDR3 contains 17 residues. CDR3 in DNA: TGTGCCAGCAGCTTGGATACAGGGAAGGGCTATAATTCACCCCTCCACTTT. The encoded protein is CASSLDTGKGYNSPLHF. Variable domain in full (rest from reference TRBV11-2 and TRBJ1-6): EAGVAQSPRYKIIEKRQSVAFWCNPISGHATLYWYQQILGQGPKLLIQFQNNGVVDDSQLPKDRFSAERLKGVDSTLKIQPAKLEDSAVYLCASSLDTGKGYNSPLHFGNGTRLTVT.

This clone has a single count. The V gene is TRBV18, the J gene TRBJ2-1, with 7 bases matching TRBD1. The CDR3 covers 14 residues. V lost 6 bases and J lost 4; bases outside the gene matches: 6. The germline V gene encodes CDR1 KGHSH and CDR2 LQKENI. This chain's CDR3 is CASSEGQSYNEQFF. CDR3 nucleotide sequence: TGTGCCAGCTCCGAGGGACAGTCGTACAATGAGCAGTTCTTC.

V and J are TRBV12-3 or TRBV12-4 and TRBJ1-2; D is possibly TRBD1 (5 bases). V was trimmed by 6 bases and J by 2 bases, leaving 10 bases between them. CDR3 length: 13 residues. CDR3 DNA: TGTGCCAGCAGCCAAGGGGCAAACTATGGCTACACCTTC. Translation: CASSQGANYGYTF.

The chain recombines TRBV19 with TRBJ2-7; TRBD2 matches at 7 bases. After removal of 4 bases from V and 4 bases from J, the junction contained 10 bases not matched to a gene. CDR3 length equals 15 residues. Looked up from germline, CDR1 is LNHDA and CDR2 is SQIVND (reference sequence). This CDR3 reads CASSRADGLGYEQYF. Here the CDR3 DNA reads TGTGCCAGTAGTAGGGCCGATGGACTAGGATACGAGCAGTACTTC.

Of note for this clone: This same CDR3 is encoded by further DNA sequences in the sample. The V gene is TRBV10-1, the J gene TRBJ1-1; TRBD1 aligns across 11 bases. Germline values: CDR1 WNHNN, CDR2 SYGVQD (reference sequence). The junction had 5 bases not matched to a gene; V was cut back by 9 bases and J by 5 bases. CDR3 length: 13 residues. The DNA for the CDR3 is TGCGCCAGTGCCGGGACAGGGGGGACTGAAGCTTTCTTT. It is translated as CASAGTGGTEAFF.